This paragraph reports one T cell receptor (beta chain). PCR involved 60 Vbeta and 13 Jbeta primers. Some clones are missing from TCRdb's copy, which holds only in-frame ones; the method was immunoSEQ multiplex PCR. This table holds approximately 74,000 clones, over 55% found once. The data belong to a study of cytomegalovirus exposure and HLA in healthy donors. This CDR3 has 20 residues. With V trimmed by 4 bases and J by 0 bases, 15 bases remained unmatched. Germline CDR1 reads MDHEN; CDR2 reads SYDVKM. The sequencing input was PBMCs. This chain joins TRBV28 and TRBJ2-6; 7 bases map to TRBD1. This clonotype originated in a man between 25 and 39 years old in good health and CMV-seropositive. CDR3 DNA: TGTGCCAGCAGTTCCTCGGACTGGACAGGTCAAAACTCTGGGGCCAACGTCCTGACTTTC. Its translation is CASSSSDWTGQNSGANVLTF.